What follows is one T cell receptor (beta chain) and its context. MiXCR, applied by TCRdb to the 5' RACE reads, yields one record per CDR3 protein. The sample consists of under 250,000 distinct CDR3 sequences, roughly 32% of them appearing once. The data are from a study of CD8 T cells in ankylosing spondylitis. The germline V gene has CDR1 MDHEN and CDR2 SYDVKM. The CDR3 runs to 12 residues. V was clipped by 5 bases and J by 11 bases, with 13 bases between them. This sequence originates from a male donor with ankylosing spondylitis or in good health (not recorded which). The source material was blood, either unsorted or a sorted T cell fraction (not recorded which). V and J are TRBV28 and TRBJ1-5; weak D call: TRBD1 (6 bases). The DNA for the CDR3 is TGTGCCAGCAGTCCACAGGGCTGGGCCCAGCATTTT. This encodes CASSPQGWAQHF.